This entry lists 31 T cell receptor beta chains sequenced from one sample in a study of Graves' ophthalmopathy and Graves' hyperthyroidism. Amplified material comprised TCR beta CDR3 regions derived from RNA transcripts. A first-round RT-PCR used HTBI primers, followed by a second-round multiplex PCR. TCRdb re-analysed the multiplex PCR reads in MiXCR, keeping a single row per CDR3 protein. The data show some 170,000 distinct CDR3 sequences, 39% seen once. Sequenced sample: peripheral blood. Receptors originate from a man aged 30 to 45 with Graves' ophthalmopathy.

This clonotype has at least ten counts. The rearrangement uses TRBV12-3 or TRBV12-4 and TRBJ2-5; D ambiguous. The length of the CDR3 is 14 residues. The germline V and J ends were trimmed by 1 base and 4 bases, with 10 bases remaining between them. In DNA form, the CDR3 reads TGTGCCAGCAGTTTAGAAAGGCGCGCAGAGACCCAGTACTTC. Translation: CASSLERRAETQYF.

This clonotype was seen at least ten times. V usage is TRBV6-1 and J usage is TRBJ1-5; perhaps TRBD1 as D (5 bases). V was cut by 2 bases and J by 2 bases, with 10 bases left in between. The CDR3 length is 15 residues. The germline V gene encodes CDR1 MNHNS and CDR2 SASEGT. The CDR3 nucleotides are TGTGCCAGCAGTGAACGGGGGGGAGGCAATCAGCCCCAGCATTTT. This gives the protein CASSERGGGNQPQHF.

This clonotype was observed at least ten times. The chain uses TRBV28 and TRBJ2-5, with D unresolved. The germline CDR1 and CDR2 sequences are MDHEN and SYDVKM. V dropped 3 bases and J dropped 1 base, with 6 bases sitting between them. This CDR3 is built from 13 residues. The chain's CDR3 is CASSFAVQETQYF. The CDR3 DNA reads as TGTGCCAGCAGTTTCGCAGTCCAAGAGACCCAGTACTTC. The full variable domain, with the rest looked up from reference TRBV28 and TRBJ2-5, is DVKVTQSSRYLVKRTGEKVFLECVQDMDHENMFWYRQDPGLGLRLIYFSYDVKMKEKGDIPEGYSVSREKKERFSLILESASTNQTSMYLCASSFAVQETQYFGPGTRLLVL.

This clonotype was recorded many times. The rearrangement links TRBV7-2 to TRBJ2-2; D uncertain. The CDR3 totals 14 residues. V was cut by 5 bases and J by 5 bases, with 12 bases left in between. The germline gives CDR1 SGHTA, CDR2 FQGNSA. For the CDR3, the DNA is TGTGCCAGCAGCCCGGATGGGGATACCGGGGAGCTGTTTTTT. This encodes CASSPDGDTGELFF.

The chain has TRBV12-3 or TRBV12-4 and TRBJ2-7; possibly TRBD1 for D (6 bases). V was cut by 6 bases and J by 2 bases, with 11 bases left in between. The CDR3 has 13 residues. DNA of the CDR3: TGTGCCAGCAGACAGGGTTATACCTACGAGCAGTACTTC. It encodes CASRQGYTYEQYF.

This clonotype was seen at least ten times. This rearrangement joins TRBV12-3 or TRBV12-4 to TRBJ1-3, with D perhaps TRBD1 (6 bases). This CDR3 comprises 13 residues. Trimming cost V 1 base and J 8 bases, with 9 bases left between them. This CDR3 is CASSLGGPHTIYF. CDR3 DNA: TGTGCCAGCAGTTTAGGGGGGCCGCACACCATATATTTT.

This clonotype was recorded at least ten times. The V call is TRBV4-3, the J call TRBJ2-7; no clear D. The V end lost 2 bases, the J end lost 3 bases, and 8 bases lay between the germline ends. CDR1 and CDR2 (germline): LGHNA, YSLEER. This CDR3 is 13 amino acids long. The CDR3 is CASSQSGSYEQYF. For the CDR3, the DNA is TGCGCCAGCAGCCAATCCGGAAGCTACGAGCAGTACTTC.

In its sample, this clonotype was seen many times. The chain has TRBV6-2 or TRBV6-3 and TRBJ2-2; D is perhaps TRBD1 or TRBD2 (5 bases each). Per germline, CDR1 MNHEY and CDR2 SVGEGT. Deletions cut 7 bases from V and 7 bases from J, with 25 bases between. This CDR3 region has 17 residues. The CDR3 DNA is TGTGCCAGCAAACTCCTGCAGGGACCCCCCGTGGGCGGGGAGCTGTTTTTT. Translated: CASKLLQGPPVGGELFF.

This clonotype has at least ten counts. This rearrangement joins TRBV3-1 to TRBJ1-1; weak D call: TRBD1 (5 bases). Between the trimmed V and J ends, which lost 4 bases and 4 bases, there was a span of 13 bases. The CDR3 is 14 residues long. Germline-derived CDR1 and CDR2 are LGHDT and YNNKEL (reference sequence). In DNA, the CDR3 is TGTGCCAGCAGCCCGGGGCTTCAGAGCACTGAAGCTTTCTTT. It codes for CASSPGLQSTEAFF.

At least ten counts were recorded for this clonotype. This rearrangement joins TRBV9 to TRBJ1-6; TRBD1 matches at 7 bases. V dropped 0 bases and J dropped 6; count of bases not matched to a gene: 3. This CDR3 has 15 residues. Germline V gene lookup returns CDR1 SGDLS and CDR2 YYNGEE. In DNA, the CDR3 is TGTGCCAGCAGCGTAGGAGGGACAGTTAATTCACCCCTCCACTTT. Amino acid sequence: CASSVGGTVNSPLHF. The full variable domain, completed using reference TRBV9 and TRBJ1-6, is DSGVTQTPKHLITATGQRVTLRCSPRSGDLSVYWYQQSLDQGLQFLIQYYNGEERAKGNILERFSAQQFPDLHSELNLSSLELGDSALYFCASSVGGTVNSPLHFGNGTRLTVT.

This clonotype appeared many times. The rearrangement joins TRBV4-2 to TRBJ1-3; D gene unclear. CDR1 and CDR2 from the germline V gene are LGHNA and YNFKEQ. Trimming took off 0 bases at V and 8 bases at J, with 11 bases between the two ends. The CDR3 runs 14 residues. This CDR3 reads CASSQDSREDTIYF. CDR3 in DNA: TGTGCCAGCAGCCAAGATAGCCGGGAGGACACCATATATTTT.

The chain carries TRBV6-2 or TRBV6-3 and TRBJ1-2; D uncertain. The germline V gene encodes CDR1 MNHEY and CDR2 SVGEGT. Trimming shortened V by 2 bases and J by 5 bases, and 15 bases separated the two germline ends. The length of the CDR3 is 15 residues. CDR3 sequence: CASSYGVQSWYGYTF. CDR3 DNA: TGTGCCAGCAGTTACGGTGTACAGTCGTGGTATGGCTACACCTTC.

In this sample, this clonotype turned up many times. The V and J genes are TRBV5-1 and TRBJ1-1, with D unresolved. CDR1 is SGHRS and CDR2 is YFSETQ in the germline V gene. The CDR3 has 14 amino acids. Trimming stripped 0 bases from V and 1 base from J, with 7 bases between. The chain's CDR3 is CASSLEFSNTEAFF. CDR3 in DNA: TGCGCCAGCAGCTTGGAGTTTTCGAACACTGAAGCTTTCTTT. Full variable domain (outside the CDR3, taken from reference TRBV5-1 and TRBJ1-1): KAGVTQTPRYLIKTRGQQVTLSCSPISGHRSVSWYQQTPGQGLQFLFEYFSETQRNKGNFPGRFSGRQFSNSRSEMNVSTLELGDSALYLCASSLEFSNTEAFFGQGTRLTVV.

V is TRBV12-3 or TRBV12-4 and J is TRBJ2-5; weak D call: TRBD2 (6 bases). The V end was cut by 6 bases, the J end by 3 bases, with 14 bases between. The CDR3 is made up of 14 amino acids. CDR3 residues: CASSPAGGEETQYF. The CDR3 coding sequence is TGTGCCAGCAGCCCCGCCGGAGGGGAAGAGACCCAGTACTTC.

The table lists this clonotype with many counts. The junction does not match germline at one end; this may be a read error. The genes are TRBV9 and TRBJ1-1, with D possibly matching TRBD1 (5 bases). The CDR3 length is 13 residues. Per the germline V gene, CDR1 is SGDLS and CDR2 is YYNGEE. The CDR3 reads CASSAGVNTEAFF. In DNA form, the CDR3 reads TGTGCCAGCAGCGCGGGGGTAAACACTGAGGCTTTCTTT. Variable domain in full (rest from reference TRBV9 and TRBJ1-1): DSGVTQTPKHLITATGQRVTLRCSPRSGDLSVYWYQQSLDQGLQFLIQYYNGEERAKGNILERFSAQQFPDLHSELNLSSLELGDSALYFCASSAGVNTEAFFGQGTRLTVV.

In this sample, this clonotype turned up many times. The chain employs TRBV28 and TRBJ2-7; tentatively, D is TRBD1 (6 bases). Trimming cost V 3 bases and J 5 bases, with 14 bases left between them. CDR3 length: 14 amino acids. CDR1 MDHEN and CDR2 SYDVKM come from the germline V gene. This CDR3 reads CASSFQGLGDEQYF. The CDR3 DNA sequence: TGTGCCAGCAGTTTTCAGGGGCTAGGCGACGAGCAGTACTTC.

This clonotype was counted at least ten times. The J gene is TRBJ2-5, the V gene TRBV28; D not resolved. Germline V gene sequence: CDR1 MDHEN, CDR2 SYDVKM. V lost 8 bases to trimming and J lost 7 bases, with 20 bases between them. This CDR3 is built from 14 residues. CDR3 bases: TGTGCCAGCGATCAGAGGAAGAGTCGTATGACCCAGTACTTC. Its protein is CASDQRKSRMTQYF.

This clonotype was observed many times. V is TRBV6-1 and J is TRBJ1-2; D ambiguous. This CDR3 is 14 amino acids long. V dropped 2 bases and J dropped 3 bases, with 10 bases sitting between them. CDR1 MNHNS and CDR2 SASEGT come from the germline V gene. The CDR3 DNA reads as TGTGCCAGCAGTGAATTCGACGGCTACTATGGCTACACCTTC. This gives the protein CASSEFDGYYGYTF.

This clonotype appeared a few times. This chain joins TRBV27 and TRBJ2-5; D is perhaps TRBD2 (6 bases). Trimming removed 5 bases at V and 9 bases at J, with 19 bases between. CDR1 MNHEY and CDR2 SMNVEV come from the germline V gene (reference sequence). The CDR3 loop spans 14 amino acids. For the CDR3, the DNA is TGTGCCAGCAGTGGGGGGTATGCGCTATCCGCCCAGTACTTC. Translating gives CASSGGYALSAQYF.

This clonotype was recorded at least ten times. V is TRBV12-3 or TRBV12-4 and J is TRBJ2-7, with no clear D. Trimming removed 8 bases at V and 1 base at J, with 15 bases between. This CDR3 is 14 amino acids long. As DNA, the CDR3 is TGTGCCAGCTTCAAATCTCCGGAGTCCTACGAGCAGTACTTC. Encoded protein: CASFKSPESYEQYF.

As DNA, the CDR3 is TGTGCCAGCAGTTTGAGTTCAGAGAACACTGAAGCTTTCTTT. This gives the protein CASSLSSENTEAFF. The V call is TRBV12-3 or TRBV12-4, the J call TRBJ1-1; D gene ambiguous. V lost 3 bases to trimming and J lost 1 base, with 9 bases between them. The CDR3 runs to 14 residues.

CDR3 residues: CASSATTSGETQYF. The CDR3 bases are TGTGCCAGTAGTGCCACAACTAGCGGAGAGACCCAGTACTTC. V is TRBV7-8 and J is TRBJ2-5; 8 bases match TRBD2. The CDR3 loop spans 14 amino acids. Germline CDR1 reads SGHVS; CDR2 reads FQNEAQ. J lost 4 bases, V lost 9 bases, and 10 bases had no gene match.

This clonotype was found many times. The chain uses TRBV6-4 and TRBJ1-1; 7 bases agree with TRBD1. Unmatched junction bases numbered 26, after V lost 8 bases and J lost 8 bases. Germline V gene sequence: CDR1 MRHNA, CDR2 SNTAGT. The CDR3 sequence is 18 residues long. CDR3 in amino acids: CASLTDRDPHLGEGEAFF. The CDR3 DNA is TGTGCCAGCTTAACAGACAGGGATCCACACCTAGGCGAAGGAGAAGCTTTCTTT.

The chain joins TRBV27 to TRBJ1-1, with TRBD1 identical over 7 bases. Germline V gives CDR1 MNHEY, CDR2 SMNVEV (reference sequence). V shed 5 bases, J shed 5 bases, and the junction held 11 bases outside the gene matches. CDR3 length equals 15 residues. The CDR3 DNA follows: TGTGCCAGCAGTAAAACCCGACAGGGTGGAACTGAAGCTTTCTTT. Translated: CASSKTRQGGTEAFF.

CDR3 sequence reads: CASSATRPREEQYF. CDR3 DNA sequence: TGTGCCAGCAGTGCCACCCGGCCGCGGGAAGAGCAGTACTTC. The V and J genes are TRBV2 and TRBJ2-7; D might be TRBD2 (6 bases). This CDR3 has 14 residues. V lost 4 bases and J 7 bases, leaving 17 bases between the germline ends. Germline V CDR1 and CDR2: SNHLY, FYNNEI.

This clonotype has a handful of counts. The J gene is TRBJ1-3, the V gene TRBV6-2 or TRBV6-3; D call uncertain. Germline CDR1 and CDR2: MNHEY and SVGEGT. The V and J ends lost 2 bases and 0 bases respectively, with 14 bases between them. This CDR3 is built from 17 residues. The chain's CDR3 is CASSYRRKGDSGNTIYF. CDR3 nucleotides: TGTGCCAGCAGTTACAGGAGGAAGGGCGACTCTGGAAACACCATATATTTT.

This clonotype was counted at least ten times. The chain employs TRBV12-3 or TRBV12-4 and TRBJ2-4; D remains unclear. The CDR3 totals 16 residues. Between the trimmed V and J ends, which lost 2 bases and 1 base, there was a span of 12 bases. In nucleotides, the CDR3 is TGTGCCAGCAGTTTAAACGTCCTGGGGGCCAAAAACATTCAGTACTTC. Translating it yields CASSLNVLGAKNIQYF.

This clonotype has only a few counts. The chain employs TRBV6-2 or TRBV6-3 and TRBJ2-6, with D possibly matching TRBD1 (6 bases). This CDR3 is built from 20 residues. Per the germline V gene, CDR1 is MNHEY and CDR2 is SVGEGT. Trimming removed 2 bases at V and 0 bases at J, with 20 bases between. In nucleotides, the CDR3 is TGTGCCAGCAGTTACCCACCAGATGGGGGCCTCCTCTCTGGGGCCAACGTCCTGACTTTC. It yields the protein CASSYPPDGGLLSGANVLTF.

The rearrangement links TRBV6-2 or TRBV6-3 to TRBJ1-5; D ambiguous. Germline V CDR1 and CDR2: MNHEY, SVGEGT. V shed 2 bases and J shed 6 bases, with 5 bases lying between them. This CDR3 comprises 12 residues. CDR3 bases: TGTGCCAGCAGTTACCCCGCTCAGCCCCAGCATTTT. Translated: CASSYPAQPQHF.

In this sample, this clonotype turned up many times. The rearrangement joins TRBV10-3 to TRBJ1-1; D is unclear. The length of the CDR3 is 15 residues. CDR1 and CDR2 from the germline V gene are ENHRY and SYGVKD. The V gene lost 3 bases and the J gene lost 4 bases, with 15 bases spanning the gap. In DNA, the CDR3 is TGTGCCATCAGTGAACTCGAAGCCCCTAGCACTGAAGCTTTCTTT. Amino acid sequence: CAISELEAPSTEAFF.

This clonotype has ten or more counts. The genes are TRBV6-2 or TRBV6-3 and TRBJ2-7; D remains ambiguous. The CDR3 totals 16 residues. The V end lost 2 bases, the J end lost 0 bases, and 14 bases lay between the germline ends. Germline loops: CDR1 MNHEY, CDR2 SVGEGT. This CDR3 is CASSYTVGDFSYEQYF. Written as DNA, the CDR3 is TGTGCCAGCAGTTACACTGTAGGAGACTTCTCCTACGAGCAGTACTTC.